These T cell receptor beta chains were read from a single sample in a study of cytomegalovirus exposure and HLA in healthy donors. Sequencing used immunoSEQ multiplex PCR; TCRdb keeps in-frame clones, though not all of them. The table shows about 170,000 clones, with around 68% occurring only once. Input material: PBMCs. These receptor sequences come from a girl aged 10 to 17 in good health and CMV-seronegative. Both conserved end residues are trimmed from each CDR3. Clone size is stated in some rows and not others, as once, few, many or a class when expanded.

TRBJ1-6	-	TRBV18	ASSPQDINSPLH
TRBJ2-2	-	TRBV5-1	ASSSTGTNTGELF
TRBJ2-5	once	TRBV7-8	ASSLDSGKETQY
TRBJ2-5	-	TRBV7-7	ASSPGLQETQY
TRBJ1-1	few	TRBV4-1	ASSQTPLGEAF
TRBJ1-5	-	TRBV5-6	ASSSGTGEGQPQH
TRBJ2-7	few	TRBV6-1	ASSVDRGYEQY
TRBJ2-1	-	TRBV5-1	ASSLQGAEEQF
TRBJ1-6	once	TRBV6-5	ASRPRTYNSPLH
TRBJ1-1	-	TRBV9	ASSGMTGVSTEAF
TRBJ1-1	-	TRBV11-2	ASSSRGKAF
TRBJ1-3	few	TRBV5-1	ASNEAPLAAGNTIY
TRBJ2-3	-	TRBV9	ASSVVPRTDTQY
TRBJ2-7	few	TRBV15	ATRSSGQRPSYEQY
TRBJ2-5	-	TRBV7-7	ASSSGGFQETQY
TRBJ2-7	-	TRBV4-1	ASSQDLLGIQGAREQY
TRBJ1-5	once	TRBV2	ASRTGSPQPQH
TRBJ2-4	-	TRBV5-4	ASSKFRGQNIQY
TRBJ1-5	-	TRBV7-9	ASSLIQGEPQH
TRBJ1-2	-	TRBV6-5	ASSFRGAPNYGYT
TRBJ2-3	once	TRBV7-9	ASSSRDRVWDTQY
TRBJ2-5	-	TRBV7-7	ASSPPEETQY
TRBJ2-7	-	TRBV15	ATSRDRVGLGEQY
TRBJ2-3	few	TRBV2	ATRTGLASDTQY
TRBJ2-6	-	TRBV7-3	ASSSAWGHSSGANVLT
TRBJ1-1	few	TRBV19	ASSITGNTEAF
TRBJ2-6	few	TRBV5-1	ASSLTSGGRGGANVLT
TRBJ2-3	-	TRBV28	ASSSTDTQY
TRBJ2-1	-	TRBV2	ASRDGTGAILRSSYNEQF
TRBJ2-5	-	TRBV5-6	ASSLGGGAETQY
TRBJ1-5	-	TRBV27	ASSFAGVGPQH
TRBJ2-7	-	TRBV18	ASSPPGQHHEQY
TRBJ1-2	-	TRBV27	ASSSSGGLAYGYT
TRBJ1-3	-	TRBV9	ASSVETGTGNTIY
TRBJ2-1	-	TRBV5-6	ASSLQQISYNEQF
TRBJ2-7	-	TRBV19	ASSTDRGSYEQY
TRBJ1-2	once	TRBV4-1	ASSGEGGNYGYT
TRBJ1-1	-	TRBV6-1	ASRLMDTVEAF
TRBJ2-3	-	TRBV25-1	ASSELAGATTDTQY
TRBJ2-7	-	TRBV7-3	ASSLYGTGAYEQY